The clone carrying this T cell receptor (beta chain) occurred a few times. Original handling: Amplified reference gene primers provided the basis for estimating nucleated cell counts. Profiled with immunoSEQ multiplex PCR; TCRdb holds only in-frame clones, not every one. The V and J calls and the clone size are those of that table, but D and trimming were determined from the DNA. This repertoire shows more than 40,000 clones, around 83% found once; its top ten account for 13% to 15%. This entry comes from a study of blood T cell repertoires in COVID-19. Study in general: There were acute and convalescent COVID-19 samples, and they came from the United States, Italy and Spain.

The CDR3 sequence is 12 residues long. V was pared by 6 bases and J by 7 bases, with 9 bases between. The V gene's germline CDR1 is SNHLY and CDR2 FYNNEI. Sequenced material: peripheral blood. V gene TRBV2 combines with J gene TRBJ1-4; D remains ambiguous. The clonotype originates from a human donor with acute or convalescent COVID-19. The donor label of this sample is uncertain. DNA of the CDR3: TGTGCCAGCAGCGGGGTCCCTGAAAAACTGTTTTTT. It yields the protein CASSGVPEKLFF.